This record looks at one T cell receptor (beta chain) sequence and its context. The CDR3 extends over 13 amino acids. In germline, CDR1 is SGDLS, CDR2 YYNGEE. V lost 0 bases, J lost 8 bases, and 11 bases lay in between. This sample was taken from a study of CD8 T cells in ankylosing spondylitis. TCRdb reprocessed the 5' RACE reads via MiXCR and lists one record per CDR3 protein. This repertoire shows around 150,000 distinct CDR3 sequences, 11% found once; its top ten account for approximately 32%. Material for sequencing was blood, either unsorted or a sorted T cell fraction (not recorded which). This clonotype originated in a male donor with ankylosing spondylitis or in good health (not recorded which). The rearrangement joins TRBV9 to TRBJ1-2; D gene unclear. This CDR3 is CASSVATGKGYTF. In DNA form, the CDR3 reads TGTGCCAGCAGCGTAGCTACGGGGAAGGGCTACACCTTC. Variable domain in full (rest from reference TRBV9 and TRBJ1-2): DSGVTQTPKHLITATGQRVTLRCSPRSGDLSVYWYQQSLDQGLQFLIQYYNGEERAKGNILERFSAQQFPDLHSELNLSSLELGDSALYFCASSVATGKGYTFGSGTRLTVV.